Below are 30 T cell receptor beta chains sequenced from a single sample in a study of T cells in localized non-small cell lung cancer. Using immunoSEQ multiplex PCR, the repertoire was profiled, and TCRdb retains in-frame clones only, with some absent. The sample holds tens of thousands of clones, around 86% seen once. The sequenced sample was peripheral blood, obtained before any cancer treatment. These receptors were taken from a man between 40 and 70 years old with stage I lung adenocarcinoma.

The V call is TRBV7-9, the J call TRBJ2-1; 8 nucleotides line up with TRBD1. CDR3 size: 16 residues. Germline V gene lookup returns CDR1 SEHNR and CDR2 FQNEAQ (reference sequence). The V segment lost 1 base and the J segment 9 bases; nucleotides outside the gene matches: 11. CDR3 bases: TGTGCCAGCAGCTTAGTTTCCGGGACAGGTGTTCGTGAGCAGTTCTTC. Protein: CASSLVSGTGVREQFF.

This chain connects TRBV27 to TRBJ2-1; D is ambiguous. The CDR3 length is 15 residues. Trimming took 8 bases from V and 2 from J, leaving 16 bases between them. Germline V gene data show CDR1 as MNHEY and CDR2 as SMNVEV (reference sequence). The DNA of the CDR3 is TGTGCCAGCGGCCCAGTGGGCATCGCCTACAATGAGCAGTTCTTC. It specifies CASGPVGIAYNEQFF.

CDR3 residues: CASSQIRADETYF. The CDR3 DNA reads TGTGCCAGCAGTCAAATCCGGGCGGACGAGACGTACTTC. This chain links TRBV28 with TRBJ2-7; D is unresolved. V lost 5 bases and J 12 bases, leaving 20 bases between the germline ends. The CDR3 length is 13 residues. Germline values: CDR1 MDHEN, CDR2 SYDVKM.

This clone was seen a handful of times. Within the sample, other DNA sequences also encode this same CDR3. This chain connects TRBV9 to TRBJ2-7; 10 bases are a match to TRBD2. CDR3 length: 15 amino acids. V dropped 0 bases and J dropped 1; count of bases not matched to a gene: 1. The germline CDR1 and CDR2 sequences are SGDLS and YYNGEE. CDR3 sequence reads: CASSVEGLASYEQYF. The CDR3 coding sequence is TGTGCCAGCAGCGTAGAGGGACTAGCGTCCTACGAGCAGTACTTC.

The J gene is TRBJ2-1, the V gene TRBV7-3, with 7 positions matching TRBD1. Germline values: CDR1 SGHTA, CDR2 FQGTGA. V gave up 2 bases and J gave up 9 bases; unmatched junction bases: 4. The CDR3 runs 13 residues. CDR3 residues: CASSLGQVGEQFF. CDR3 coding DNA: TGTGCCAGCAGCTTAGGACAGGTCGGTGAGCAGTTCTTC.

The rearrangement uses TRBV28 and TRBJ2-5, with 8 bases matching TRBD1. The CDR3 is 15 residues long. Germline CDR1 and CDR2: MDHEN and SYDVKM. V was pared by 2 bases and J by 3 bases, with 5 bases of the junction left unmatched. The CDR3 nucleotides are TGTGCCAGCAGTTTACCAGGACAGGGTAAAGAGACCCAGTACTTC. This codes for CASSLPGQGKETQYF.

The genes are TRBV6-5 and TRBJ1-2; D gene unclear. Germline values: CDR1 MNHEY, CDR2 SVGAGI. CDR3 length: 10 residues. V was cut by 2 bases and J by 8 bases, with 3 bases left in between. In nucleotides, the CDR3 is TGTGCCAGCAGTTACCAGGGCTACACCTTC. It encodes CASSYQGYTF.

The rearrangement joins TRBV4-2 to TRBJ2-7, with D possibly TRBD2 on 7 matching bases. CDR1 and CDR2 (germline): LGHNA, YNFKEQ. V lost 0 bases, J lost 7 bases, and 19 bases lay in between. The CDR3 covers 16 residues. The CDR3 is CASSQDRRGLGREQYF. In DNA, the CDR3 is TGTGCCAGCAGCCAAGATCGGCGGGGGCTTGGGAGGGAGCAGTACTTC.

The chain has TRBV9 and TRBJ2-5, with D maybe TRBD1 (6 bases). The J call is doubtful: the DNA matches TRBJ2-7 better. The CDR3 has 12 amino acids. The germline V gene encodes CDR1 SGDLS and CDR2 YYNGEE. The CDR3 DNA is TGTGCCAGCAGCGTTGGGGACAACGAGCAGTACTTC. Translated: CASSVGDNEQYF.

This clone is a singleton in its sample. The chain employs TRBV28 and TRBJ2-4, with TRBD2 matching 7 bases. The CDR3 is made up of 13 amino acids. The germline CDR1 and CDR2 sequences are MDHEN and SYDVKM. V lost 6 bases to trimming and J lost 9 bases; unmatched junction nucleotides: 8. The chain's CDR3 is CASSLSGGGIQYF. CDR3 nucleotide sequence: TGTGCCAGCAGCCTGTCGGGGGGAGGCATTCAGTACTTC.

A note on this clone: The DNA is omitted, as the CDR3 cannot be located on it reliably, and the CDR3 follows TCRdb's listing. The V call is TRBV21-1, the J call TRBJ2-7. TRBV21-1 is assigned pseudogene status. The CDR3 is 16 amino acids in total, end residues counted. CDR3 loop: CASSGVGTGNADEQYF.

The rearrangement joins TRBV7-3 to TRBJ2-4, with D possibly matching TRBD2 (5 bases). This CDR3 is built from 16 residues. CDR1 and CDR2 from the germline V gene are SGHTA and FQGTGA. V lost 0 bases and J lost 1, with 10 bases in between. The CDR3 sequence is CASSLTPASAKNIQYF. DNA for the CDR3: TGTGCCAGCAGCTTAACGCCAGCTAGCGCCAAAAACATTCAGTACTTC.

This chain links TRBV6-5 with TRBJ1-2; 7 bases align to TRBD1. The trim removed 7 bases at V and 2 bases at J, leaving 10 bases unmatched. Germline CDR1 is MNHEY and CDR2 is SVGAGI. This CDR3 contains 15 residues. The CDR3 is CASKLQTGYNYGYTF. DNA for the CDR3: TGTGCCAGCAAACTCCAGACAGGGTACAACTATGGCTACACCTTC.

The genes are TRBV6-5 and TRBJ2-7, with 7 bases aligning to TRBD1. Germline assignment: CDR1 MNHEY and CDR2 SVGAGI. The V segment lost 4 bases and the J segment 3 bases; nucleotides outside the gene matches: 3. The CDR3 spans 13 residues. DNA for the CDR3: TGTGCCAGCAGTTCCACAGGGGACTACGAGCAGTACTTC. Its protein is CASSSTGDYEQYF.

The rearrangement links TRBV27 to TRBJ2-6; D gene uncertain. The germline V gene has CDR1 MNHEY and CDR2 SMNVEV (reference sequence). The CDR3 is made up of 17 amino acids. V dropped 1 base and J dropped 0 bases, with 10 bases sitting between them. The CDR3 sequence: CASSLLGGFSGANVLTF. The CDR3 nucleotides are TGTGCCAGCAGTTTATTGGGCGGATTCTCTGGGGCCAACGTCCTGACTTTC.

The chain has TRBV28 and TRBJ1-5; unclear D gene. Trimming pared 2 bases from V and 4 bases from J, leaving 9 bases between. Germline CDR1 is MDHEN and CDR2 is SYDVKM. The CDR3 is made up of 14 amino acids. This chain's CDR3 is CASSLKDLNQPQHF. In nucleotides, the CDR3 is TGTGCCAGCAGTTTAAAGGACTTGAATCAGCCCCAGCATTTT.

Here the CDR3 reads CASTKDRYNEQFF. CDR3 bases: TGTGCCAGCACTAAGGACAGGTACAATGAGCAGTTCTTC. The chain carries TRBV2 and TRBJ2-1; 7 bases fit TRBD1. The CDR3 is 13 amino acids. Germline-derived CDR1 and CDR2 are SNHLY and FYNNEI. After removal of 7 bases from V and 4 bases from J, the junction contained 4 bases not matched to a gene.

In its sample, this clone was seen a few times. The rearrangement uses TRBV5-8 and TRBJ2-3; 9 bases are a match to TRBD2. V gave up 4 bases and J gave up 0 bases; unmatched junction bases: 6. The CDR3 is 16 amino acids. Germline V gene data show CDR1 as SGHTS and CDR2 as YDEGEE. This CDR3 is CASSVTSGASTDTQYF. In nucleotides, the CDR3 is TGTGCCAGCAGCGTGACTAGCGGAGCTAGCACAGATACGCAGTATTTT.

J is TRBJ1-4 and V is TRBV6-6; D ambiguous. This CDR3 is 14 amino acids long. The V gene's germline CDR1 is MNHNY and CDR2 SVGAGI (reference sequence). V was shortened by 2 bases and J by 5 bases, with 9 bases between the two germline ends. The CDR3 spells CASSYASENEKLFF. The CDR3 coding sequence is TGTGCCAGCAGTTACGCCAGCGAGAATGAAAAACTGTTTTTT.

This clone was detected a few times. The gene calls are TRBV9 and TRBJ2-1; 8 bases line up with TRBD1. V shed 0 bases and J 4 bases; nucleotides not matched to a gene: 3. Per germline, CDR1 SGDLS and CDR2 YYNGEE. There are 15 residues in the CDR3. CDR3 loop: CASSVAGQEYNEQFF. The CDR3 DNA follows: TGTGCCAGCAGCGTAGCGGGACAGGAATACAATGAGCAGTTCTTC.

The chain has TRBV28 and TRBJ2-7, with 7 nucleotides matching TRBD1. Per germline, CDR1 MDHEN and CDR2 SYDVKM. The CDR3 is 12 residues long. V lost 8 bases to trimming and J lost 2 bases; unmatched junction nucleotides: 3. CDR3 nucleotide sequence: TGTGCCAGCCTGGGACAGACCTACGAGCAGTACTTC. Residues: CASLGQTYEQYF.

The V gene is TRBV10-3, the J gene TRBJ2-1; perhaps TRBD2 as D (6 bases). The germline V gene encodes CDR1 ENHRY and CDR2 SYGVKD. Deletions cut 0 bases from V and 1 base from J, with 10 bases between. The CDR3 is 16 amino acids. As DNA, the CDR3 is TGTGCCATCAGTGAGTCCTCGGGGGTGTCCTACAATGAGCAGTTCTTC. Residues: CAISESSGVSYNEQFF.

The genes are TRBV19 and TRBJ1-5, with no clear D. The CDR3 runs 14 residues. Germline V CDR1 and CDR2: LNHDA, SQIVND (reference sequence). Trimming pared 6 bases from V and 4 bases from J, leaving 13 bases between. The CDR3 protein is CASRGEYGNQPQHF. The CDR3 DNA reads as TGTGCCAGTAGGGGCGAATACGGTAATCAGCCCCAGCATTTT.

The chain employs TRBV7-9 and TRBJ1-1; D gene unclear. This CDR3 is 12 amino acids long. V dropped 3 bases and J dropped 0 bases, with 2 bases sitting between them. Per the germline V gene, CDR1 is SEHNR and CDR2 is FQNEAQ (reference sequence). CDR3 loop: CASSFLNTEAFF. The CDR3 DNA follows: TGTGCCAGCAGCTTCTTGAACACTGAAGCTTTCTTT.

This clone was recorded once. The CDR3 coding sequence is TGCAGCGCCCAGGGTGGACAGGGCCGTGAAAAACTGTTTTTT. Encoded protein: CSAQGGQGREKLFF. This chain uses TRBV29-1 with TRBJ1-4, with TRBD1 matching 8 bases. After removal of 7 bases from V and 7 bases from J, the junction contained 11 bases not matched to a gene. Germline lookup yields CDR1 SQVTM and CDR2 ANQGSEA. There are 14 residues in the CDR3.

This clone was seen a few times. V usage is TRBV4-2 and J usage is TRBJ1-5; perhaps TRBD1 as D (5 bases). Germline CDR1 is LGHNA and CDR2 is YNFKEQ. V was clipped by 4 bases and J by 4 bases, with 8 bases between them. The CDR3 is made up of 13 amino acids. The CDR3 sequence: CASSRGRNQPQHF. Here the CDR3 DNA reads TGTGCCAGCAGCCGGGGACGGAATCAGCCCCAGCATTTT.

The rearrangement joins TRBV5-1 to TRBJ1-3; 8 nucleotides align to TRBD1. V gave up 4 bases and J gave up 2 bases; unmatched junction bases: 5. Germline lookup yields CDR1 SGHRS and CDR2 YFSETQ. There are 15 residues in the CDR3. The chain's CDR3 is CASSENRGAGNTIYF. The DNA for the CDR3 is TGCGCCAGCAGCGAGAACAGGGGGGCTGGAAACACCATATATTTT.

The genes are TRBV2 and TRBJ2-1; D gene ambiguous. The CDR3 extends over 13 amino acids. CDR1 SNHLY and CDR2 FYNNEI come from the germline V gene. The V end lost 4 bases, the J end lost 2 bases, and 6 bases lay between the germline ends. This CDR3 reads CASSGRAYNEQFF. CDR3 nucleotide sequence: TGTGCCAGCAGTGGACGGGCCTACAATGAGCAGTTCTTC.

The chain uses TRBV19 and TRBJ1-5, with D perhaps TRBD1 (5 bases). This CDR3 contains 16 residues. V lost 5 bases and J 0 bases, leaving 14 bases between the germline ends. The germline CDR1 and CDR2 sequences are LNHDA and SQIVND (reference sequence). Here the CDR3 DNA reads TGTGCCAGTAGTCGACTGACAGAGTATAGCAATCAGCCCCAGCATTTT. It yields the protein CASSRLTEYSNQPQHF. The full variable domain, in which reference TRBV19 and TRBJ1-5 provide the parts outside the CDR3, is DGGITQSPKYLFRKEGQNVTLSCEQNLNHDAMYWYRQDPGQGLRLIYYSQIVNDFQKGDIAEGYSVSREKKESFPLTVTSAQKNPTAFYLCASSRLTEYSNQPQHFGDGTRLSIL.

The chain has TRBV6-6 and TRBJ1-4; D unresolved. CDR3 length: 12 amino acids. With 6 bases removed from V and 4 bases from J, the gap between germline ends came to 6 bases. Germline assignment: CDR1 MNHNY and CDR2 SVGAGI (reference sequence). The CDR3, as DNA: TGTGCCAGCAGGGTCGGTAATGAAAAACTGTTTTTT. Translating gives CASRVGNEKLFF.